This entry features one T cell receptor beta chain sequence. The antigen is undetermined. Clones were sequenced by immunoSEQ multiplex PCR, and TCRdb holds only the in-frame ones, with some missing. The sample gives around 130,000 clones, around nine tenths of which show up once; around 0.15% is in the top ten. This entry is derived from a study of graft-versus-host responses after intestinal transplantation. General observations from the study: Some GvH clones appeared in ileal mucosa or blood before recipient bone marrow. Some patients had graft-donor T cell macrochimerism. In their allografts, the ratios of graft-versus-host to host-versus-graft T cell clones were high. The study associated peak circulating GvH clone levels with early post-transplant HvG declines.

The sample here was unstimulated CD4+ T cells sorted from spleen or lymph node cells, taken before intestinal transplant. The sequence was collected from a human donor who received an intestinal transplant.

The CDR3 DNA follows: TGTGCCAGCAGCCCCCGAACGGGACACAACTCAGAGAACACTGAAGCTTTCTTT. This gives the protein CASSPRTGHNSENTEAFF. J is TRBJ1-1 and V is TRBV11-2; D is possibly TRBD1 (6 bases). Germline V lookup: CDR1 SGHAT, CDR2 FQNNGV. The CDR3 contains 18 residues. V lost 5 bases to trimming and J lost 1 base, with 23 bases between them.